This entry lists 13 T cell receptor beta chains sequenced from one sample in a study of cytomegalovirus exposure and HLA in healthy donors. Primers for the PCR totalled 60 Vbeta and 13 Jbeta. Some clones are missing from TCRdb's copy, which holds only in-frame ones; the method was immunoSEQ multiplex PCR. The sample contains about 190,000 clones, less than 90% of which appear only once. The sequenced sample consisted of PBMCs. These receptors originate from a woman in her thirties in good health and CMV-seronegative.

The chain combines TRBV28 with TRBJ2-7; 12 bases match TRBD1. With 8 bases clipped from V and 6 bases from J, the junction kept 14 bases outside the gene matches. CDR3 length equals 16 residues. Germline V gene data show CDR1 as MDHEN and CDR2 as SYDVKM. CDR3 sequence: CASLDSPGQGAVEQYF. The CDR3, as DNA: TGTGCCAGCCTTGACTCGCCGGGACAGGGGGCGGTCGAGCAGTACTTC.

This chain's CDR3 is CASSFGVARPETQYF. DNA of the CDR3: TGCGCCAGCAGCTTCGGGGTTGCCCGGCCCGAGACCCAGTACTTC. This chain connects TRBV5-1 to TRBJ2-5; possibly TRBD2 for D (5 bases). V was clipped by 2 bases and J by 5 bases, with 16 bases between them. The CDR3 contains 15 residues. The germline gives CDR1 SGHRS, CDR2 YFSETQ.

The count of this clone is one. CDR3 region: CSVDLSGAGGYTF. The CDR3 DNA sequence: TGCAGCGTTGATCTGAGCGGCGCTGGTGGCTACACCTTC. The chain recombines TRBV29-1 with TRBJ1-2; no definite D call. Germline assignment: CDR1 SQVTM and CDR2 ANQGSEA. Trimming took 3 bases from V and 7 from J, leaving 15 bases between them. The CDR3 spans 13 residues. Complete variable domain (other parts from reference TRBV29-1 and TRBJ1-2): SAVISQKPSRDICQRGTSLTIQCQVDSQVTMMFWYRQQPGQSLTLIATANQGSEATYESGFVIDKFPISRPNLTFSTLTVSNMSPEDSSIYLCSVDLSGAGGYTFGSGTRLTVV.

The chain couples TRBV25-1 to TRBJ2-7; 15 nucleotides align to TRBD2. The CDR3 is 14 amino acids. Germline V gene sequence: CDR1 MGHDK, CDR2 SYGVNS. The trim removed 6 bases at V and 4 bases at J, leaving 1 base unmatched. The DNA for the CDR3 is TGTGCCAGCAGAGGGACTAGCGGGGGGTACGAGCAGTACTTC. Residues: CASRGTSGGYEQYF.

This chain joins TRBV7-8 and TRBJ2-2; TRBD2 matches 9 bases. J was trimmed by 4 bases and V by 5 bases; bases with no gene match: 11. CDR1 and CDR2 from the germline V gene are SGHVS and FQNEAQ. CDR3 size: 17 residues. CDR3 in amino acids: CASSVQPLAGSTGELFF. The CDR3 coding sequence is TGTGCCAGCAGCGTCCAACCGCTAGCGGGGAGCACCGGGGAGCTGTTTTTT.

The rearrangement joins TRBV28 to TRBJ2-4; 11 nucleotides align to TRBD2. The CDR3 spans 16 residues. Germline CDR1 is MDHEN and CDR2 is SYDVKM. Trimming at V came to 2 bases and at J to 1 base, leaving 1 base not matched to a gene. CDR3 sequence: CASSLRTSGAKNIQYF. The DNA of the CDR3 is TGTGCCAGCAGTTTACGGACTAGCGGGGCCAAAAACATTCAGTACTTC.

V and J are TRBV7-9 and TRBJ2-1; 12 bases are a match to TRBD2. Losses at the gene ends were 5 bases for V and 8 bases for J; bases not matched to a gene: 7. The CDR3 length is 15 residues. Germline V gene data show CDR1 as SEHNR and CDR2 as FQNEAQ (reference sequence). CDR3 loop: CASSTLTSGGDEQFF. DNA of the CDR3: TGTGCCAGCAGCACCCTGACTAGCGGGGGCGATGAGCAGTTCTTC.

The genes are TRBV2 and TRBJ1-1; no reliable D call. This CDR3 is 14 amino acids long. Per the germline V gene, CDR1 is SNHLY and CDR2 is FYNNEI. The V gene lost 7 bases and the J gene lost 4 bases, with 16 bases spanning the gap. The CDR3 region has the DNA TGTGCCAGCAAGGAGGGCATCGAGGGCACTGAAGCTTTCTTT. Amino acids: CASKEGIEGTEAFF.

This clone was seen only a few times. The V call is TRBV5-6, the J call TRBJ2-5; TRBD1 might be the D (6 bases). The germline CDR1 and CDR2 sequences are SGHDT and YYEEEE. This CDR3 has 12 amino acids. The germline V and J ends were trimmed by 2 bases and 5 bases, with 7 bases remaining between them. CDR3 DNA: TGTGCCAGCAGCTTCGACAGGGAGACCCAGTACTTC. It specifies CASSFDRETQYF.

The chain employs TRBV4-1 and TRBJ2-2; tentative D call: TRBD1 (6 bases). Germline CDR1 is MGHRA and CDR2 is YSYEKL. Trimming took 3 bases from V and 4 from J, leaving 9 bases between them. The CDR3 is made up of 14 amino acids. The CDR3 region has the DNA TGCGCCAGCAGCCAGTTCAGGGGCACCGGGGAGCTGTTTTTT. Its protein is CASSQFRGTGELFF.

The chain recombines TRBV5-1 with TRBJ2-1, with D perhaps matching TRBD2 (5 bases). The CDR3 consists of 16 residues. Germline lookup yields CDR1 SGHRS and CDR2 YFSETQ. The germline V and J ends were trimmed by 0 bases and 1 base, with 11 bases remaining between them. In DNA form, the CDR3 reads TGCGCCAGCAGCTTGGCCCCTAGCCGGTCCTACAATGAGCAGTTCTTC. Amino acid sequence: CASSLAPSRSYNEQFF.

V is TRBV11-3 and J is TRBJ2-7, with TRBD1 identical over 10 bases. CDR3 length: 15 amino acids. V lost 2 bases to trimming and J lost 5 bases; unmatched junction nucleotides: 6. The V gene's germline CDR1 is SGHNT and CDR2 YENEEA. The CDR3 sequence: CASSLRQGAENEQYF. The CDR3 DNA reads as TGTGCCAGCAGCTTACGACAGGGGGCCGAAAACGAGCAGTACTTC. The complete variable domain, with remaining parts taken from reference TRBV11-3 and TRBJ2-7, reads EAGVVQSPRYKIIEKKQPVAFWCNPISGHNTLYWYLQNLGQGPELLIRYENEEAVDDSQLPKDRFSAERLKGVDSTLKIQPAELGDSAVYLCASSLRQGAENEQYFGPGTRLTVT.

The chain joins TRBV27 to TRBJ2-7; possible D gene TRBD2, 5 bases. This CDR3 spans 12 amino acids. The V and J ends lost 6 bases and 1 base respectively, with 7 bases between them. Per the germline V gene, CDR1 is MNHEY and CDR2 is SMNVEV (reference sequence). The CDR3 region has the DNA TGTGCCAGCAGGGACTTGTCCTACGAGCAGTACTTC. It specifies CASRDLSYEQYF.